This T cell receptor beta chain derives from a study of T cell responses to AZD1222 COVID-19 vaccine. Study-wide findings and caveats: White British donors predominated, females outnumbered males, and clonal diversity was possibly underestimated. Spike-specific TCR breadth rose after two AZD1222 doses, and depth rose as well. At study baseline, merely about 6 AZD1222 recipients were seropositive.

Note on this clone: What it binds is not known.

Clones were sequenced by immunoSEQ multiplex PCR, and TCRdb holds only the in-frame ones, with some missing. The sample yields 110,000 to 150,000 clones, approximately 90% seen once. CDR3 length equals 16 residues. Germline CDR1 is SGHTA and CDR2 is FQGNSA. With 3 bases clipped from V and 4 bases from J, the junction kept 10 bases outside the gene matches. This rearrangement joins TRBV7-2 to TRBJ2-5; 8 nucleotides match TRBD2. The sequencing here drew on peripheral blood, taken 28 days after the second AZD1222 dose. The source is an adult who received the AZD1222 COVID-19 vaccine. CDR3 nucleotides: TGTGCCAGCAGCTTGGAAAGAGCGGGAGTGGGAGAGACCCAGTACTTC. Translating it yields CASSLERAGVGETQYF.